This T cell receptor beta chain was sequenced during a study of blood T cell repertoires in COVID-19. The CDR3 is 13 residues long. CDR1 is SGHNT and CDR2 is YYREEE in the germline V gene (reference sequence). V was pared by 4 bases and J by 3 bases, with 9 bases between. Using immunoSEQ multiplex PCR, the repertoire was profiled, and TCRdb retains in-frame clones only, with some absent. Of roughly 160,000 clones listed, more than 75% were seen once; the top ten hold about 0.95%. This TCR derives from a middle-aged man with acute or convalescent COVID-19. The chain couples TRBV5-4 to TRBJ2-3, with D perhaps TRBD1 (5 bases). The sequencing input was peripheral blood. The CDR3 sequence: CASSARETDTQYF. Here the CDR3 DNA reads TGTGCCAGCAGCGCCAGGGAAACAGATACGCAGTATTTT.